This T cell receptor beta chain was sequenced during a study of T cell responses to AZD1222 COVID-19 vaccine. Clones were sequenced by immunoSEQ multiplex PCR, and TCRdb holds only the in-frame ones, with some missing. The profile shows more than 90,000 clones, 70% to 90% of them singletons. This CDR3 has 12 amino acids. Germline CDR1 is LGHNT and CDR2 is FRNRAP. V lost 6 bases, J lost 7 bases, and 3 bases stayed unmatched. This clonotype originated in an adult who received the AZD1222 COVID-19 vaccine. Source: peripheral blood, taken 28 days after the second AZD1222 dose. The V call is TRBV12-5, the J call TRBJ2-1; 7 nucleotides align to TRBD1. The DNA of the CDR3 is TGTGCTAGTGGCACAGGGGTTAATGAGCAGTTCTTC. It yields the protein CASGTGVNEQFF.